This T cell receptor (beta chain) emerged from a study of T cell changes during pregnancy in multiple sclerosis. Looked up from germline, CDR1 is SNHLY and CDR2 is FYNNEI. The CDR3 runs 15 residues. V dropped 6 bases and J dropped 5; count of bases not matched to a gene: 4. TCRdb keeps only in-frame clones here, not all; method: immunoSEQ multiplex PCR. The sample yields about 46,000 clones, just under 95% seen once. The clonotype originates from a female donor with multiple sclerosis, enrolled in a pregnancy study. This chain joins TRBV2 and TRBJ2-3; 14 bases match TRBD2. Sequencing was performed on CD8+ T cells from peripheral blood mononuclear cells, taken after pregnancy. CDR3 sequence: CASRAGLAGEDTQYF. DNA of the CDR3: TGTGCCAGCAGGGCGGGACTAGCGGGGGAAGATACGCAGTATTTT.